Below are 14 T cell receptor beta chains sequenced from a single sample in a study of CD8 T cells in ankylosing spondylitis. Regarding the study as a whole: What appeared characteristic of ankylosing spondylitis blood was a TCR beta motif of about eight highly homologous variants.

TCRdb re-called the 5' RACE reads with MiXCR, one entry per CDR3 protein. Of about 220,000 distinct CDR3 sequences listed, more than 5.5% are singletons. These receptors have no identified antigens. The sequenced sample consisted of blood, either unsorted or a sorted T cell fraction (not recorded which). The receptors originated from a male donor with ankylosing spondylitis.

This chain connects TRBV4-1 to TRBJ1-5; D not resolved. Trimming left V 3 bases short and J 6 bases short, with 9 bases between. The V gene's germline CDR1 is MGHRA and CDR2 YSYEKL. The CDR3 is 13 amino acids. The CDR3 spells CASSQIRGQPQHF. The DNA for the CDR3 is TGCGCCAGCAGCCAGATCCGGGGTCAGCCCCAGCATTTT.

Only a few counts were recorded for this clonotype. The chain combines TRBV7-2 with TRBJ2-1; a weak D match, TRBD1 (5 bases). The V end was cut by 5 bases, the J end by 1 base, with 12 bases between. Germline assignment: CDR1 SGHTA and CDR2 FQGNSA. The CDR3 loop spans 15 amino acids. CDR3 DNA: TGTGCCAGCAGCCCGGTGGGGCTGTCCTACAATGAGCAGTTCTTC. This gives the protein CASSPVGLSYNEQFF.

This clonotype was seen repeatedly, ten times or more. The chain has TRBV7-9 and TRBJ2-7; weak D call: TRBD2 (6 bases). Trimming took 4 bases from V and 3 from J, leaving 16 bases between them. The CDR3 covers 15 residues. Germline-derived CDR1 and CDR2 are SEHNR and FQNEAQ (reference sequence). Here the CDR3 reads CASSSRLVLSYEQYF. For the CDR3, the DNA is TGTGCCAGCAGCTCCCGACTAGTTTTAAGCTACGAGCAGTACTTC.

This rearrangement joins TRBV6-2 or TRBV6-3 to TRBJ1-6, with unresolved D. The CDR3 totals 16 residues. Trimming shortened V by 6 bases and J by 2 bases, and 14 bases separated the two germline ends. The germline CDR1 and CDR2 sequences are MNHEY and SVGEGT. CDR3 in DNA: TGTGCCAGCAGCAGCCCGGAAAGGGCCTATAATTCACCCCTCCACTTT. This encodes CASSSPERAYNSPLHF.

This clonotype was observed many times. V gene TRBV29-1 combines with J gene TRBJ1-1; weak D call: TRBD1 (5 bases). V was pared by 5 bases and J by 0 bases, with 13 bases between. This CDR3 is built from 14 residues. CDR1 and CDR2 from the germline V gene are SQVTM and ANQGSEA. The CDR3 sequence: CSVSGGSMNTEAFF. In nucleotides, the CDR3 is TGCAGCGTTAGCGGGGGTTCGATGAACACTGAAGCTTTCTTT.

This clonotype has only a few counts. The genes are TRBV27 and TRBJ1-4, with unresolved D. The length of the CDR3 is 15 residues. The germline CDR1 and CDR2 sequences are MNHEY and SMNVEV (reference sequence). V was shortened by 3 bases and J by 0 bases, with 8 bases between the two germline ends. The DNA for the CDR3 is TGTGCCAGCAGTTTTTTTCGGCCAACTAATGAAAAACTGTTTTTT. Residues: CASSFFRPTNEKLFF.

The chain carries TRBV14 and TRBJ2-7; D is uncertain. V was shortened by 4 bases and J by 0 bases, with 13 bases between the two germline ends. Germline assignment: CDR1 SGHDN and CDR2 FVKESK. The CDR3 loop spans 15 amino acids. In nucleotides, the CDR3 is TGTGCCAGCAGCCCCCTAGGTGAGAGCTCCTACGAGCAGTACTTC. Its translation: CASSPLGESSYEQYF.

This clonotype has a count of ten or more. The chain uses TRBV6-5 and TRBJ1-5; TRBD1 matches at 9 bases. Trimming cost V 4 bases and J 7 bases; bases outside gene matches: 8. Germline CDR1 MNHEY, CDR2 SVGAGI. The CDR3 is made up of 15 amino acids. CDR3 DNA: TGTGCCAGCAGTTTCACAGGGGGCGTTAAACAGCCCCAGCATTTT. It yields the protein CASSFTGGVKQPQHF.

At least ten counts were recorded for this clonotype. The chain employs TRBV27 and TRBJ2-1; no clear D gene. The CDR3 consists of 13 residues. V shed 2 bases and J shed 5 bases, with 7 bases lying between them. The V gene's germline CDR1 is MNHEY and CDR2 SMNVEV (reference sequence). The DNA for the CDR3 is TGTGCCAGCAGTTTAGGACGGAACAATGAGCAGTTCTTC. Its translation is CASSLGRNNEQFF.

The chain combines TRBV18 with TRBJ2-1; D uncertain. Trimming cost V 2 bases and J 5 bases, with 4 bases left between them. This CDR3 region has 12 residues. Germline V gene lookup returns CDR1 KGHSH and CDR2 LQKENI. CDR3 in amino acids: CASSPSNNEQFF. In nucleotides, the CDR3 is TGTGCCAGCTCACCATCGAACAATGAGCAGTTCTTC. The full variable domain, completed using reference TRBV18 and TRBJ2-1, is NAGVMQNPRHLVRRRGQEARLRCSPMKGHSHVYWYRQLPEEGLKFMVYLQKENIIDESGMPKERFSAEFPKEGPSILRIQQVVRGDSAAYFCASSPSNNEQFFGPGTRLTVL.

V usage is TRBV6-5 and J usage is TRBJ2-2; weak D call: TRBD2 (5 bases). The V gene lost 0 bases and the J gene lost 5 bases, with 19 bases spanning the gap. CDR1 is MNHEY and CDR2 is SVGAGI in the germline V gene. CDR3 length: 18 amino acids. The CDR3 is CASSYSYVRGLRTGELFF. The CDR3 DNA sequence: TGTGCCAGCAGTTACTCCTACGTACGGGGATTGAGAACCGGGGAGCTGTTTTTT.

The table lists this clonotype with many counts. The J gene is TRBJ2-3, the V gene TRBV11-2, with a tentative D call TRBD1 (6 bases). The V gene's germline CDR1 is SGHAT and CDR2 FQNNGV. V shed 1 base and J shed 3 bases, with 8 bases lying between them. The CDR3 is 14 amino acids. CDR3 sequence: CASSLVGTTDTQYF. CDR3 nucleotides: TGTGCCAGCAGCTTAGTGGGGACAACAGATACGCAGTATTTT.

This clonotype was observed a handful of times. The V gene is TRBV5-6, the J gene TRBJ2-7, with 11 bases that match TRBD1. The CDR3 contains 16 residues. Trimming took 4 bases from V and 0 from J; bases not matched to a gene: 6. Germline values: CDR1 SGHDT, CDR2 YYEEEE. Here the CDR3 reads CASSPSGTGGSYEQYF. For the CDR3, the DNA is TGTGCCAGCAGCCCCTCCGGGACAGGGGGCTCCTACGAGCAGTACTTC. Variable domain in full (rest from reference TRBV5-6 and TRBJ2-7): DAGVTQSPTHLIKTRGQQVTLRCSPKSGHDTVSWYQQALGQGPQFIFQYYEEEERQRGNFPDRFSGHQFPNYSSELNVNALLLGDSALYLCASSPSGTGGSYEQYFGPGTRLTVT.

The chain carries TRBV5-1 and TRBJ2-1; D is unclear. The CDR3 is 17 residues long. CDR1 and CDR2 (germline): SGHRS, YFSETQ. V was clipped by 4 bases and J by 8 bases, with 25 bases between them. CDR3 loop: CASSDLGYTLQFHEQFF. DNA of the CDR3: TGCGCCAGCAGCGACCTAGGGTATACCTTACAATTCCATGAGCAGTTCTTC.